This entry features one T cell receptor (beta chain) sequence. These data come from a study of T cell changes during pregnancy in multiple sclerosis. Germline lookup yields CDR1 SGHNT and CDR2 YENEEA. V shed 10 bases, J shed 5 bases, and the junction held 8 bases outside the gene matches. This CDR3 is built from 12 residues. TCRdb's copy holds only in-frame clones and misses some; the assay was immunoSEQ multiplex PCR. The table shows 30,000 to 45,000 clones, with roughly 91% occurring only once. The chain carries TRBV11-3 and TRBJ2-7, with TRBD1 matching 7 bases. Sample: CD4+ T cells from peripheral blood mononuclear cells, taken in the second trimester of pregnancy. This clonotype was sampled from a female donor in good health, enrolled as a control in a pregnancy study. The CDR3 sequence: CATPFRGNEQYF. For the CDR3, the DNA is TGTGCCACCCCCTTCAGGGGGAACGAGCAGTACTTC.